The 20 T cell receptor beta chains listed next were all sequenced from one sample in a study of blood T cell repertoires in COVID-19. This table comes from immunoSEQ multiplex PCR, and its TCRdb copy is limited to in-frame clones, with some not included. The table includes about 140,000 clones, more than 60% detected once. Sequencing was done on a sample of peripheral blood. The receptors come from a man older than 75 with acute or convalescent COVID-19.

Details on this clone: Distinct nucleotide sequences in the sample also encode this CDR3. The V call is TRBV9, the J call TRBJ1-2; 9 bases are shared with TRBD1. CDR1 and CDR2 from the germline V gene are SGDLS and YYNGEE. The V gene end was trimmed by 5 bases and the J gene end by 5 bases; junction bases not matched to a gene: 4. The CDR3 spans 13 residues. This CDR3 reads CASSAGTGYGYTF. The CDR3 nucleotides are TGTGCCAGCAGTGCCGGGACAGGGTATGGCTACACCTTC.

The rearrangement uses TRBV27 and TRBJ1-6; TRBD1 agrees at 8 bases. Trimming removed 5 bases from V and 10 bases from J; junction bases left unmatched: 13. In germline, CDR1 is MNHEY, CDR2 SMNVEV (reference sequence). This CDR3 spans 16 amino acids. CDR3 residues: CASSLIRDRPGSPLHF. The CDR3 bases are TGTGCCAGCAGTCTGATCCGGGACAGGCCGGGATCACCCCTCCACTTT.

The rearrangement joins TRBV12-3 or TRBV12-4 to TRBJ1-2; D gene unclear. V shed 8 bases and J shed 8 bases, with 12 bases lying between them. This CDR3 spans 11 amino acids. CDR3 sequence: CASSRGEGYTF. The CDR3 DNA sequence: TGTGCCAGCTCCCGGGGAGAGGGCTACACCTTC.

V and J are TRBV20-1 and TRBJ2-3; TRBD2 matches 8 bases. Germline V lookup: CDR1 DFQATT, CDR2 SNEGSKA (reference sequence). This CDR3 is built from 15 residues. V dropped 3 bases and J dropped 2; count of bases not matched to a gene: 7. The CDR3 here is CSASDSGGATDTQYF. In DNA form, the CDR3 reads TGCAGTGCTAGTGACAGCGGGGGAGCCACAGATACGCAGTATTTT.

V is TRBV7-9 and J is TRBJ2-7; 7 bases are shared with TRBD1. CDR3 size: 11 residues. Germline-derived CDR1 and CDR2 are SEHNR and FQNEAQ (reference sequence). Trimming at V came to 8 bases and at J to 6 bases, leaving 4 bases not matched to a gene. CDR3 DNA: TGTGCCAGCTCGAGGGGGCCCGAGCAGTACTTC. Protein sequence: CASSRGPEQYF.

This clone was picked up a small number of times. The CDR3: CASSQAADRAAFF. The CDR3, as DNA: TGTGCCAGCAGCCAAGCGGCGGACAGGGCGGCTTTCTTT. The gene calls are TRBV3-1 (or the pseudogene TRBV3-2) and TRBJ1-1; 8 bases agree with TRBD1. Germline-derived CDR1 and CDR2 are LGHDT and YNNKEL (reference sequence). J lost 11 bases, V lost 1 base, and 6 bases had no gene match. The CDR3 sequence is 13 residues long.

Only one count was recorded for this clone. This chain joins TRBV7-2 and TRBJ1-5, with D tentatively TRBD1 (5 bases). Trimming pared 1 base from V and 7 bases from J, leaving 14 bases between. This CDR3 has 15 amino acids. Per germline, CDR1 SGHTA and CDR2 FQGNSA. The CDR3 here is CASSLGGQRRQPQHF. The CDR3 DNA reads as TGTGCCAGCAGCTTAGGGGGCCAACGTCGGCAGCCCCAGCATTTT.

The genes are TRBV19 and TRBJ1-1, with D unclear. Per germline, CDR1 LNHDA and CDR2 SQIVND (reference sequence). V gave up 8 bases and J gave up 7 bases, with 11 bases separating them. CDR3 size: 11 residues. This CDR3 is CASFRHFEAFF. CDR3 DNA: TGTGCCAGTTTTAGACACTTTGAAGCTTTCTTT.

The chain couples TRBV7-9 to TRBJ2-3, with 7 bases lining up with TRBD1. CDR3 size: 15 residues. The V gene end was trimmed by 5 bases and the J gene end by 2 bases; junction bases not matched to a gene: 7. Germline CDR1 SEHNR, CDR2 FQNEAQ (reference sequence). The CDR3 region is CASSRRTGITDTQYF. The CDR3 bases are TGTGCCAGCAGCCGAAGGACAGGAATCACAGATACGCAGTATTTT.

The chain links TRBV28 to TRBJ2-7; D might be TRBD2 (7 bases). Trimming removed 11 bases at V and 3 bases at J, with 11 bases between. Germline V lookup: CDR1 MDHEN, CDR2 SYDVKM. The CDR3 is 11 residues long. CDR3 sequence reads: CAAGARYEQYF. Written as DNA, the CDR3 is TGTGCCGCGGGGGCACGCTACGAGCAGTACTTC.

The J gene is TRBJ1-2, the V gene TRBV7-9; D is uncertain. Trimming pared 1 base from V and 6 bases from J, leaving 12 bases between. The CDR3 runs 14 residues. Germline-derived CDR1 and CDR2 are SEHNR and FQNEAQ (reference sequence). The CDR3 here is CASSLGGGSDGYTF. The CDR3, as DNA: TGTGCCAGCAGCTTAGGTGGAGGGTCTGATGGCTACACCTTC.

The chain is built from TRBV10-3 and TRBJ2-2; 8 bases line up with TRBD2. V lost 3 bases, J lost 6 bases, and 9 bases stayed unmatched. The CDR3 is 16 amino acids. Germline CDR1 and CDR2: ENHRY and SYGVKD. The DNA for the CDR3 is TGTGCCATCAGTGACGCGAGCGGGGGACGAGCCGGGGAGCTGTTTTTT. Protein product: CAISDASGGRAGELFF.

Here the CDR3 DNA reads TGCGCCAGCACCCCAACCGGGACAGCCTACACAGATACGCAGTATTTT. Its translation is CASTPTGTAYTDTQYF. This sequence joins TRBV4-1 and TRBJ2-3; 7 nucleotides line up with TRBD1. CDR3 size: 16 residues. Trimming cost V 7 bases and J 2 bases; bases outside gene matches: 12. Germline V gives CDR1 MGHRA, CDR2 YSYEKL.

This clone showed up just a few times. This chain uses TRBV6-4 with TRBJ2-7; tentatively, D is TRBD1 (6 bases). The CDR3 extends over 17 amino acids. V gave up 5 bases and J gave up 0 bases, with 20 bases separating them. Germline CDR1 MRHNA, CDR2 SNTAGT. The CDR3 region is CASSPRGTEFDSYEQYF. In DNA form, the CDR3 reads TGTGCCAGCAGTCCGAGGGGGACCGAGTTTGACTCCTACGAGCAGTACTTC.

The chain links TRBV6-2 or TRBV6-3 to TRBJ2-3; TRBD2 might be the D (6 bases). V was trimmed by 4 bases and J by 6 bases, leaving 14 bases between them. This CDR3 spans 14 amino acids. The germline V gene encodes CDR1 MNHEY and CDR2 SVGEGT. CDR3 coding DNA: TGTGCCAGCAGTTGGGACTCTCTTCGGGATACGCAGTATTTT. As protein: CASSWDSLRDTQYF.

J is TRBJ1-4 and V is TRBV30; 10 nucleotides match TRBD1. V shed 6 bases, J shed 4 bases, and the junction held 2 bases outside the gene matches. Germline V gene data show CDR1 as GTSNPN and CDR2 as SVGIG (reference sequence). This CDR3 has 13 residues. The CDR3 loop reads CACGQGVNEKLFF. The CDR3 DNA reads TGTGCCTGCGGACAGGGGGTTAATGAAAAACTGTTTTTT.

The V gene is TRBV5-1, the J gene TRBJ1-3, with a weak D call TRBD1 (5 bases). The V end lost 0 bases, the J end lost 0 bases, and 7 bases lay between the germline ends. Germline lookup yields CDR1 SGHRS and CDR2 YFSETQ. The CDR3 has 15 residues. The CDR3 DNA reads as TGCGCCAGCAGCTTGGGACAGATCTCTGGAAACACCATATATTTT. This gives the protein CASSLGQISGNTIYF.

V gene TRBV5-4 combines with J gene TRBJ2-5, with 8 bases matching TRBD1. This CDR3 has 15 amino acids. Germline loops: CDR1 SGHNT, CDR2 YYREEE (reference sequence). V lost 3 bases to trimming and J lost 1 base; unmatched junction nucleotides: 5. CDR3 loop: CASSSKTGGQETQYF. CDR3 in DNA: TGTGCCAGCAGCTCGAAAACAGGGGGCCAAGAGACCCAGTACTTC.

This chain connects TRBV6-5 to TRBJ1-1, with 7 bases that match TRBD1. Germline loops: CDR1 MNHEY, CDR2 SVGAGI. CDR3 length: 13 amino acids. The junction had 3 bases not matched to a gene; V was cut back by 8 bases and J by 0 bases. The CDR3 DNA reads as TGTGCCAGCCGGGGACAGATGAACACTGAAGCTTTCTTT. The encoded protein is CASRGQMNTEAFF.

This chain uses TRBV7-3 with TRBJ1-6; unclear D gene. CDR1 and CDR2 from the germline V gene are SGHTA and FQGTGA. The CDR3 covers 13 residues. The V gene lost 4 bases and the J gene lost 13 bases, with 14 bases spanning the gap. Here the CDR3 DNA reads TGTGCCAGCAGCTCAACCTTCGGGTACCCCCTCCACTTT. Translation: CASSSTFGYPLHF.